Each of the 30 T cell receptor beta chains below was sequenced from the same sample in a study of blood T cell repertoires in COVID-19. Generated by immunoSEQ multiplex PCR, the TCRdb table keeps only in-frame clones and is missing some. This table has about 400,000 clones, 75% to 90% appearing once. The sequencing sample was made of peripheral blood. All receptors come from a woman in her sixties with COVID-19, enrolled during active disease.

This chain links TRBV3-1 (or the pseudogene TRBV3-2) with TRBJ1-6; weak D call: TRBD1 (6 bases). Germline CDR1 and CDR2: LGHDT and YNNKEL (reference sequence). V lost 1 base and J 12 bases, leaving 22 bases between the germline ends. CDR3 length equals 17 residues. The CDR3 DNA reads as TGTGCCAGCAGCCAAGTTCCGCACCAGGACAGTAAGCGACCCCTCCACTTT. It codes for CASSQVPHQDSKRPLHF.

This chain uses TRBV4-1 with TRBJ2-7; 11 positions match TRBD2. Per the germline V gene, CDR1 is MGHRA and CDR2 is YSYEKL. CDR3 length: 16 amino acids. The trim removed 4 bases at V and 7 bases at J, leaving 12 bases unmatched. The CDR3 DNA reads TGCGCCAGCAGCCTCAGTGGTAGCGGGGGGGTAGGTGAGCAGTACTTC. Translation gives CASSLSGSGGVGEQYF.

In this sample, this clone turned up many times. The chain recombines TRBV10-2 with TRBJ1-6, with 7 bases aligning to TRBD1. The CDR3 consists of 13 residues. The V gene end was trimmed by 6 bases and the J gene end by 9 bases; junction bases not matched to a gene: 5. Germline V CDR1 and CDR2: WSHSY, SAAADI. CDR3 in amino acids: CASSEGQSSPLHF. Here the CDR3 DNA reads TGCGCCAGCAGCGAGGGACAGTCTTCACCCCTCCACTTT.

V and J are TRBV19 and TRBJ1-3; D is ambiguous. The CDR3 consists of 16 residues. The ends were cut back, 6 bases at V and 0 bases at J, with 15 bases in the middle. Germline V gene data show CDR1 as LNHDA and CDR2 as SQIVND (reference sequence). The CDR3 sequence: CASSTPPAFSGNTIYF. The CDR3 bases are TGTGCCAGTAGCACTCCGCCAGCGTTCTCTGGAAACACCATATATTTT. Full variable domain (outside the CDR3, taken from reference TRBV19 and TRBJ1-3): DGGITQSPKYLFRKEGQNVTLSCEQNLNHDAMYWYRQDPGQGLRLIYYSQIVNDFQKGDIAEGYSVSREKKESFPLTVTSAQKNPTAFYLCASSTPPAFSGNTIYFGEGSWLTVV.

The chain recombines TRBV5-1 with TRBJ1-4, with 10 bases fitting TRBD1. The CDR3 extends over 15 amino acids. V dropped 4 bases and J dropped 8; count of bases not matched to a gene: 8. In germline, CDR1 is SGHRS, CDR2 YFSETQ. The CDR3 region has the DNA TGCGCCAGCAGCCTCTCCGGGACAGGGGAAGAAAAACTGTTTTTT. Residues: CASSLSGTGEEKLFF.

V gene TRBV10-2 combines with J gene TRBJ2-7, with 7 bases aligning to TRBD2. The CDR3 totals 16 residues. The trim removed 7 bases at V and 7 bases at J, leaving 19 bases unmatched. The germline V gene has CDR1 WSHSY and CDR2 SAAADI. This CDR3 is CASTSGLPYLRVEQYF. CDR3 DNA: TGCGCCAGCACCTCGGGACTACCATACCTACGTGTGGAGCAGTACTTC.

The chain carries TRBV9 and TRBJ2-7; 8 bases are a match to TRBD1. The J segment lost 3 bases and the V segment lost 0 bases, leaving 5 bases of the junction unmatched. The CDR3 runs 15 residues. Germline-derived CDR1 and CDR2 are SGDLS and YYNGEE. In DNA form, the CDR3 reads TGTGCCAGCAGCGTAGCAGGGGGCGAGGGCTACGAGCAGTACTTC. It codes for CASSVAGGEGYEQYF.

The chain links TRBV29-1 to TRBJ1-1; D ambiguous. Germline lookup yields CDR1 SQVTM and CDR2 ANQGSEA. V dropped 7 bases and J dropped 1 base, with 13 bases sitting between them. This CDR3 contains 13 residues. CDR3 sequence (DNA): TGCAGCGCGGGTAAGATACAGAACACTGAAGCTTTCTTT. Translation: CSAGKIQNTEAFF.

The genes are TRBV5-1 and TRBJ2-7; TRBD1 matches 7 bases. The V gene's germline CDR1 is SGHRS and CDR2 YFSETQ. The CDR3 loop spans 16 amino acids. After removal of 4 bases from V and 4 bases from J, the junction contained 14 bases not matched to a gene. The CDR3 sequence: CASSLNLPGQQYEQYF. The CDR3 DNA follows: TGCGCCAGCAGCCTTAACCTTCCGGGACAGCAGTACGAGCAGTACTTC.

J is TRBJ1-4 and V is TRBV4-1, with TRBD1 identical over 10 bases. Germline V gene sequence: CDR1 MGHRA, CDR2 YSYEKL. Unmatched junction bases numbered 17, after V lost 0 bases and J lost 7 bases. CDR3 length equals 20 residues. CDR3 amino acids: CASSQDIGTGAPSGVEKLFF. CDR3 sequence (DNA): TGCGCCAGCAGCCAAGATATCGGGACAGGGGCTCCCTCGGGAGTTGAAAAACTGTTTTTT.

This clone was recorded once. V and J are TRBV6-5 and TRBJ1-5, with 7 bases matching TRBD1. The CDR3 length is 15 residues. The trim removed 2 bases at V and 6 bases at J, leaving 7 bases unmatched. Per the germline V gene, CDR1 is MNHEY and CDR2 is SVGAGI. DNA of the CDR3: TGTGCCAGCAGTTACGGCCCAGGGGGAAGTCAGCCCCAGCATTTT. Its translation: CASSYGPGGSQPQHF.

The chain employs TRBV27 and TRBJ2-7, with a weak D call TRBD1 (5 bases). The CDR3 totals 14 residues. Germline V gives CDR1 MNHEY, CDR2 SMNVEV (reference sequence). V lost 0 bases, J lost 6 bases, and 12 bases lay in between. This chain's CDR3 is CASSLSPTQGEQYF. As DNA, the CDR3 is TGTGCCAGCAGTTTATCACCGACCCAGGGCGAGCAGTACTTC.

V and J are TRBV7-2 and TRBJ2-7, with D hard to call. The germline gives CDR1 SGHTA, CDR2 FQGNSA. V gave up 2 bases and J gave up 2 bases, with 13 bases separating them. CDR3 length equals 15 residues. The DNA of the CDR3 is TGTGCCAGCAGCTTATCGCAAGCCCCAACCTACGAGCAGTACTTC. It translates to CASSLSQAPTYEQYF.

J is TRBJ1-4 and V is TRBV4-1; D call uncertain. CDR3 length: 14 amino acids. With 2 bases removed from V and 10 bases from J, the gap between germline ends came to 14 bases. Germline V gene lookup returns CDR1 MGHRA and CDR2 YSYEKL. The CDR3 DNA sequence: TGCGCCAGCAGCCAATTTGAGTTAGCATCAAAACTGTTTTTT. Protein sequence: CASSQFELASKLFF.

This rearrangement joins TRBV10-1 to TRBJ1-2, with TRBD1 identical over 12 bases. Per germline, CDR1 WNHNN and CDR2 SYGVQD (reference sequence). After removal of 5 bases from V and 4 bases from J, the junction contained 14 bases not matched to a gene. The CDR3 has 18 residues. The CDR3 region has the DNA TGCGCCAGCAGTTTTTTTCCACCGGGACAGGGGGCCTCCTATGGCTACACCTTC. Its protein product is CASSFFPPGQGASYGYTF.

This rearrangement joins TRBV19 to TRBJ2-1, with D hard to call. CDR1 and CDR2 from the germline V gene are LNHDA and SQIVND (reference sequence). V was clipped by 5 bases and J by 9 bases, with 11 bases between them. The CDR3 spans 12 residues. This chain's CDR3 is CASSPRLGEQFF. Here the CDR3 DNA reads TGTGCCAGTAGTCCTAGACTGGGTGAGCAGTTCTTC.

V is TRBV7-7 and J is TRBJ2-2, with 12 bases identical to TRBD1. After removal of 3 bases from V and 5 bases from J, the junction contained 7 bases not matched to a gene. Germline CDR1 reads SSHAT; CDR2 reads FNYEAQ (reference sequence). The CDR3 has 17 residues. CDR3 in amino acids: CASSFRDRGRETGELFF. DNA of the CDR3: TGTGCCAGCAGCTTCCGGGACAGGGGGCGGGAAACCGGGGAGCTGTTTTTT.

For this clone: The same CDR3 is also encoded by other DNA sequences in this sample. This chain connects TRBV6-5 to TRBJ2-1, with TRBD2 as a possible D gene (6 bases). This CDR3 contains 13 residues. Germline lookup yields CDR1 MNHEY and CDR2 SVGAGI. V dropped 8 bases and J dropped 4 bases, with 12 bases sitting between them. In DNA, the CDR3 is TGTGCCAGCCGCGGGACGGTATACAATGAGCAGTTCTTC. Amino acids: CASRGTVYNEQFF.

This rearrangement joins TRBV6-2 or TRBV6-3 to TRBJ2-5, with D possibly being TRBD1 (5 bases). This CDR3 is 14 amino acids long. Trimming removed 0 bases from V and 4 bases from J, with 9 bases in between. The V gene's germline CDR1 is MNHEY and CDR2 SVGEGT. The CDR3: CASSYSQGAETQYF. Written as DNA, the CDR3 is TGTGCCAGCAGTTACTCTCAGGGCGCAGAGACCCAGTACTTC.

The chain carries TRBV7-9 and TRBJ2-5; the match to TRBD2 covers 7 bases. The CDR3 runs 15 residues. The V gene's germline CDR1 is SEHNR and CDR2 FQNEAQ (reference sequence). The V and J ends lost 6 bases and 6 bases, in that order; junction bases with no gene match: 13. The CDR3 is CASRGGTAGLKTQYF. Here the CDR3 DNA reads TGTGCCAGCAGGGGAGGGACCGCGGGTTTGAAGACCCAGTACTTC.

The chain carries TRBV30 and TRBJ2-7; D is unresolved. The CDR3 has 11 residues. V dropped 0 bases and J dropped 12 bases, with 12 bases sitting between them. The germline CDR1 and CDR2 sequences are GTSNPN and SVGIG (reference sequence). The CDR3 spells CAWSVSLDAYF. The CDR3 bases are TGTGCCTGGAGTGTAAGCCTAGACGCGTACTTC. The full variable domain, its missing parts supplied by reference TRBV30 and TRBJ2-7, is SQTIHQWPATLVQPVGSPLSLECTVEGTSNPNLYWYRQAAGRGLQLLFYSVGIGQISSEVPQNLSASRPQDRQFILSSKKLLLSDSGFYLCAWSVSLDAYFGPGTRLTVT.

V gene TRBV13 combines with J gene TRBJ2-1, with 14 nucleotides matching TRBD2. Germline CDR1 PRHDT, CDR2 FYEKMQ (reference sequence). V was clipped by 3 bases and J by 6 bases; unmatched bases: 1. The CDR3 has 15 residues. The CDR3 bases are TGTGCCAGCAGCTTCGGGACTAGCGGGGGCAATGAGCAGTTCTTC. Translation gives CASSFGTSGGNEQFF.

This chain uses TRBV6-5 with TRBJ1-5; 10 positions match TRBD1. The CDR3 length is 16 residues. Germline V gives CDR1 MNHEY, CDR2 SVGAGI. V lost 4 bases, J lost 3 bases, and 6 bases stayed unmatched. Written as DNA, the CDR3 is TGTGCCAGCAGTTCCCACGGACAGGGGGTCAATCAGCCCCAGCATTTT. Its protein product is CASSSHGQGVNQPQHF.

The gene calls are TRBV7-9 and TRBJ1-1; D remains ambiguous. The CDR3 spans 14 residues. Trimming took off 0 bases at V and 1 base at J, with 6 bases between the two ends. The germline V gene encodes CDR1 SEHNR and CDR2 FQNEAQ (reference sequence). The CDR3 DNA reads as TGTGCCAGCAGCTTAGCCCGGGGGAACACTGAAGCTTTCTTT. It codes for CASSLARGNTEAFF.

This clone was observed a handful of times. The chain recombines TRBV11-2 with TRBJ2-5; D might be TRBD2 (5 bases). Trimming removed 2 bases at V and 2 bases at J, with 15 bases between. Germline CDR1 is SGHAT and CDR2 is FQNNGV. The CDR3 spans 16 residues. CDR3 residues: CASSLSPLALQETQYF. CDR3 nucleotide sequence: TGTGCCAGCAGCTTATCCCCCCTAGCTTTACAAGAGACCCAGTACTTC.

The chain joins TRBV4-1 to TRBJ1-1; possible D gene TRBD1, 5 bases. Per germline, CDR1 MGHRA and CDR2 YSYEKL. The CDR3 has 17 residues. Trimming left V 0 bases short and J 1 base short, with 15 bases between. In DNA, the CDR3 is TGCGCCAGCAGCCAAGATCGGTGGGGCGGGGAGAACACTGAAGCTTTCTTT. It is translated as CASSQDRWGGENTEAFF.

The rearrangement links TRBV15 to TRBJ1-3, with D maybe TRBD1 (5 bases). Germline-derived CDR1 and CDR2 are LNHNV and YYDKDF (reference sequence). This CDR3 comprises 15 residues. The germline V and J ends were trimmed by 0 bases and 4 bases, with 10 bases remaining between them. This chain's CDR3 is CATSREGGLGNTIYF. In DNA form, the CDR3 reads TGTGCCACCAGCAGAGAGGGGGGTCTGGGAAACACCATATATTTT.

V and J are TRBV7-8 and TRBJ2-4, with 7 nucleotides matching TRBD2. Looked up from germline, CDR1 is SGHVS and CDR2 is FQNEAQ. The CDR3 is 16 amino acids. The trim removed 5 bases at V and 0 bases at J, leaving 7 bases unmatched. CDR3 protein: CASSPVGGIAKNIQYF. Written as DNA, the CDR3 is TGTGCCAGCAGCCCAGTGGGGGGGATAGCCAAAAACATTCAGTACTTC.

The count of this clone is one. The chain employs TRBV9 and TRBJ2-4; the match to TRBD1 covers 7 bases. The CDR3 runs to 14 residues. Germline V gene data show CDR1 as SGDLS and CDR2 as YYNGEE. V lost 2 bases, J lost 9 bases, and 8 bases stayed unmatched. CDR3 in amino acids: CASSVDRVDGIQYF. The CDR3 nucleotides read TGTGCCAGCAGCGTTGACAGGGTCGACGGCATTCAGTACTTC.

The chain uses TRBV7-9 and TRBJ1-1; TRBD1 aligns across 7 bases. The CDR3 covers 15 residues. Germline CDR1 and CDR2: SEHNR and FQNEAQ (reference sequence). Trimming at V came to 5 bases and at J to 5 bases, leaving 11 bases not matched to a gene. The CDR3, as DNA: TGTGCCAGCAGCCGGGGGCAGGGGGAGGTTACTGAAGCTTTCTTT. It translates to CASSRGQGEVTEAFF.